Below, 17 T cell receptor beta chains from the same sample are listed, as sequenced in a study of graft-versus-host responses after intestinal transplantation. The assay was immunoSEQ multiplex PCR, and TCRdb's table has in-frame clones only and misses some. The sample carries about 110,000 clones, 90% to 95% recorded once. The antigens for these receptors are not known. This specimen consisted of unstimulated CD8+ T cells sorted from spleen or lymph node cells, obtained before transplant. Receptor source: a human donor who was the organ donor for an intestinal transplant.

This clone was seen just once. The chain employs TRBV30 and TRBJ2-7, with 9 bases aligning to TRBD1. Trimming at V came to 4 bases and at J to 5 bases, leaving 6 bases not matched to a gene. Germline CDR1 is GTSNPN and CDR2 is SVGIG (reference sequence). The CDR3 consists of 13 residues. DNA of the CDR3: TGTGCCTGGAATTCAGACAGGGGGAACGAGCAGTACTTC. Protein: CAWNSDRGNEQYF.

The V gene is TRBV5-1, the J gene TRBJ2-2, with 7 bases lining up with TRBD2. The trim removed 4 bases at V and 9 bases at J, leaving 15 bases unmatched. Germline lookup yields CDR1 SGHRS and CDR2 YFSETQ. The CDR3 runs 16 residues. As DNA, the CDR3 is TGCGCCAGCAGCAAGGCTTGGGACTACTTCGCCAGGGAGCTGTTTTTT. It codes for CASSKAWDYFARELFF.

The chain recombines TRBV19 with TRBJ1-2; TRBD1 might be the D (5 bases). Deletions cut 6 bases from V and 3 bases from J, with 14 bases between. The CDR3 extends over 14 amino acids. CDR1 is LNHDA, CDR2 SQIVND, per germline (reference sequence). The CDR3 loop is CASSLTGTDYGYTF. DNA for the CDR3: TGTGCCAGTAGCTTAACCGGGACGGACTATGGCTACACCTTC.

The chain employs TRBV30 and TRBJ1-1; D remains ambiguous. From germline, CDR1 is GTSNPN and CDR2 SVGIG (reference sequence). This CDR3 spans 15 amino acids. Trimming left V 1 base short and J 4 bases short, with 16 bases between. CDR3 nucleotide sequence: TGTGCCTGGAGTGCACCCGCTATATGGGGCACTGAAGCTTTCTTT. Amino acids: CAWSAPAIWGTEAFF.

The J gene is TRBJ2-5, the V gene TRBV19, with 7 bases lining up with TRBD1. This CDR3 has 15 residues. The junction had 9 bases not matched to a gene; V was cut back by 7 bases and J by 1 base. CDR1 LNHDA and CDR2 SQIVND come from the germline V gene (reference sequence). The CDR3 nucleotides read TGTGCCAGTACCCAGCACAGGGGCTTCCAAGAGACCCAGTACTTC. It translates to CASTQHRGFQETQYF.

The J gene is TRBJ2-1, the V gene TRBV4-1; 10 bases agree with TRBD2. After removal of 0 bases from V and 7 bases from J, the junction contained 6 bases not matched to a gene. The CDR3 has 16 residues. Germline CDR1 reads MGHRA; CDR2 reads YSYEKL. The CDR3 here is CASSQDLSSGRNEQFF. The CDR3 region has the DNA TGCGCCAGCAGCCAAGATCTCTCTAGCGGGAGAAATGAGCAGTTCTTC.

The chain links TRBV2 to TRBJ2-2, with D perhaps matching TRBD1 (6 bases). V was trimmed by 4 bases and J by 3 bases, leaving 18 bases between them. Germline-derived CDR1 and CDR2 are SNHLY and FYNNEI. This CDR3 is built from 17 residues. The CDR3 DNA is TGTGCCAGCAGTGTCCCCATGGGGGACATAGACACCGGGGAGCTGTTTTTT. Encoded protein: CASSVPMGDIDTGELFF.

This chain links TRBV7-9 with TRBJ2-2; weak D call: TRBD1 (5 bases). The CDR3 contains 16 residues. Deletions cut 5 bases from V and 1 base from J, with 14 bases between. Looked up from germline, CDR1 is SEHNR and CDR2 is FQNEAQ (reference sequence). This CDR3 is CASSQTTTGNTGELFF. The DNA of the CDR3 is TGTGCCAGCAGCCAAACCACTACAGGGAACACCGGGGAGCTGTTTTTT.

The CDR3 coding sequence is TGTGCCAGCAGCCAACTAGGGGAGCAGTACTTC. Protein sequence: CASSQLGEQYF. V usage is TRBV5-6 and J usage is TRBJ2-7; a weak D match, TRBD2 (5 bases). Per germline, CDR1 SGHDT and CDR2 YYEEEE. The CDR3 is 11 residues long. Trimming pared 4 bases from V and 7 bases from J, leaving 9 bases between.

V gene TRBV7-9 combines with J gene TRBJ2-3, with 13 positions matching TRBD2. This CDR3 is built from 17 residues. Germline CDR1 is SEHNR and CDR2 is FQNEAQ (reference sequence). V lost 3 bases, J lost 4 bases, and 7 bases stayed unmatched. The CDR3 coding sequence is TGTGCCAGCAGCTTCCAAGGACTAGCGGGAGATGCAGATACGCAGTATTTT. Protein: CASSFQGLAGDADTQYF.

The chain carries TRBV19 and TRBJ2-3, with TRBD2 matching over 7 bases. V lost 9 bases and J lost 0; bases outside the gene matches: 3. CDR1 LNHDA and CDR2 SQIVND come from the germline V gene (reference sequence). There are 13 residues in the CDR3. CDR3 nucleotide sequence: TGTGCCAGCCTAGCGGATAGCACAGATACGCAGTATTTT. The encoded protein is CASLADSTDTQYF.

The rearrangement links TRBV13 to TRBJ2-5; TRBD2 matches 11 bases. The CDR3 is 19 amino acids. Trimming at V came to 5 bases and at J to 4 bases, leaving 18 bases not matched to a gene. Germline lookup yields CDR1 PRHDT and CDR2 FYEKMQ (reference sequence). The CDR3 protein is CASSGGTSPSGRYGETQYF. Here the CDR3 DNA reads TGTGCCAGCAGCGGAGGGACAAGTCCTAGCGGGAGGTACGGAGAGACCCAGTACTTC.

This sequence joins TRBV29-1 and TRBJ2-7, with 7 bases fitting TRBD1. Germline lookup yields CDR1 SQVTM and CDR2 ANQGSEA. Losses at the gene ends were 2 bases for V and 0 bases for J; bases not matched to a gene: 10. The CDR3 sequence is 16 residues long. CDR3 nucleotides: TGCAGCGTTGAATTCTCCGGGACAGCGAGCTCCTACGAGCAGTACTTC. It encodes CSVEFSGTASSYEQYF.

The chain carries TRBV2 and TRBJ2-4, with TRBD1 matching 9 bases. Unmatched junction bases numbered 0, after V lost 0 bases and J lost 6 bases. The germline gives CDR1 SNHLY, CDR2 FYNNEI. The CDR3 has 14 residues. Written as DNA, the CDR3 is TGTGCCAGCAGTGAAGCGGGACAGGGAAACATTCAGTACTTC. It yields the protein CASSEAGQGNIQYF.

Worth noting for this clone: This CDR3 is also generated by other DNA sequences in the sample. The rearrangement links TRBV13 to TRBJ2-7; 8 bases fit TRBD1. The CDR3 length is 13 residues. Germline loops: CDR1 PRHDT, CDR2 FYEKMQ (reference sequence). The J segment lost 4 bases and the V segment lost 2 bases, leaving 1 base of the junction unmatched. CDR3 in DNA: TGTGCCAGCAGCTTACAGGGGGCGTACGAGCAGTACTTC. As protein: CASSLQGAYEQYF.

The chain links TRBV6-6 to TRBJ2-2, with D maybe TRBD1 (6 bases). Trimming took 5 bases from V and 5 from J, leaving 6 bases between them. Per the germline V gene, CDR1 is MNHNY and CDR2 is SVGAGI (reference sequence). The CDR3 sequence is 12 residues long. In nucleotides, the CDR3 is TGTGCCAGCAGTAGGGGGACCGGGGAGCTGTTTTTT. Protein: CASSRGTGELFF.

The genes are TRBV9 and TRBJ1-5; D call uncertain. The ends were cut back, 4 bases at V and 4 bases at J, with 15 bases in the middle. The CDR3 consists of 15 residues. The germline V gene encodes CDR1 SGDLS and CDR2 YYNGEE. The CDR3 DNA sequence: TGTGCCAGCAGCCCCTCGGACCGGGAAAATCAGCCCCAGCATTTT. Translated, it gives CASSPSDRENQPQHF.